The sequence of this T cell receptor beta chain was determined in a study of blood T cells in healthy people across ages (dated by TCRdb to 2015 to 2017). About the full investigation: In model experiments, template switching captured roughly one uniquely barcoded TCR beta cDNA molecule for every two T cells. Two additional independent replicas of 1 million unique cDNA reads from the same blood draw were analyzed for two donors (one aged 18 to 30 and one aged 80 or older). The study measured age-related changes in TCR beta repertoire diversity using deep sequencing normalized with unique cDNA molecular identifiers. To avoid experimental bias, donors of different ages were distributed randomly across sequencing lanes. The donors were divided into four age groups: young (average around 17 years), middle-aged (about 39), aged (about 60) and long-lived (roughly 86). Study-wide conclusions, independent of this receptor: As age increased, observed TCR beta diversity per million T cells dropped in a roughly linear way, and a significant reduction was already evident by age about 40. Bulk unsorted PBMC profiling prevented conclusive comparison of naive and antigen-experienced compartments. A strong correlation was found between observed TCR beta diversity and the percentage of naive T cells measured by flow cytometry. Estimates of total diversity based on one million sequenced T cells were regarded as lower bounds and as underestimates. Because the CMV infection status of the donors was unknown, age-related changes in expanded clonotypes may potentially have been confounded. The long-lived group showed more naive CD4+ T cells, fewer expanded clones and increased TCR diversity than the aged group, suggesting age selection.

As concerns this clonotype: Its binding antigen is unknown. One junction end does not reproduce the germline sequence, and a read error may be involved.

The library was generated by 5' RACE. The data were produced on an Illumina HiSeq 2500. A second PCR of 7 to 11 cycles was performed with a sample-barcoded 5' primer and a J-beta primer mix. A unique molecular identifier was introduced onto each TCR beta cDNA molecule by a template-switch 5' adaptor carrying 12 random nucleotides. At least 2.5 million CDR3-containing paired-end reads were obtained from each sample. First-strand cDNA was synthesized from all RNA with the Mint cDNA synthesis kit, primed by a TRBC-specific oligonucleotide. Following uracil-DNA glycosylase treatment, all cDNA underwent a first 18-cycle PCR with the universal primers M1SS and BC2_uni_R. The published analysis was carried out like this. For normalization, 1 million high-quality reads, each with a distinct molecular identifier, were randomly selected from each sample. Instead of being binned into consensus sequences, reads with shared molecular identifiers were discarded. MiTCR, with a Q25 quality threshold and the strictest error-elimination algorithm, was used for CDR3 identification, clonotype clustering and error correction. Lower-bound total TCR beta diversity was estimated with a nonparametric unseen species model using Euler transformation. TCRdb trimmed public reads at Q25 via fastp, called clones via MiXCR and kept in-frame beta chains. Every distinct CDR3 protein forms one entry, paired with its most common genes and DNA. These V and J calls are TCRdb output, not the study's own analysis. For this sample there are over 600,000 distinct CDR3 sequences; around 20% appear just once. Jointly, the top ten make up about 3.6% of the sample.

The CDR3 runs 10 amino acids, cysteine and phenylalanine included. Only the CDR3 part of the read is kept: 30 bases, read in frame from the first base. Looking up the germline V gene (reference sequence) yields CDR1 DFQATT and CDR2 SNEGSKA. The roughly 39 donors, aged about 6 to 100 years, were systemically healthy Caucasian individuals from Russia. Around 10 milliliters of peripheral blood were collected from each donor into EDTA-treated Vacutainer tubes. PBMCs were isolated by Ficoll-Paque density-gradient centrifugation, with at least 6.5 million obtained per sample. Trizol reagent was used to extract total RNA from the PBMCs, yielding at least 5.5 micrograms per sample. For every donor, flow cytometry on a PBMC aliquot measured the percentage of naive CD45RAhigh/CD27high T cells.

The receptor's source is a man between 65 and 85 years old in good health. The sequencing sample was made of blood. The V gene is TRBV20-1 and the J gene is TRBJ2-4; a tentative D call is TRBD1 (5 bases match). The DNA sequence is as follows: TGCAGTGCTAGAATGGACATTCAGTGCTTC. Translated, it gives CSARMDIQCF.